Shown below are 12 T cell receptor beta chains from a single sample sequenced in a study of cytomegalovirus exposure and HLA in healthy donors. PCR used 60 Vbeta primers and 13 Jbeta primers. Clones were read by immunoSEQ multiplex PCR, and TCRdb kept only the in-frame ones, dropping some. The repertoire includes 100,000 to 150,000 clones, 17% of them detected once, and 2.9% sits in the top ten. Input material: PBMCs. These receptors all stem from a female donor in good health and CMV-seropositive.

This clone turned up a few times. V and J are TRBV7-8 and TRBJ2-3, with D possibly being TRBD2 (5 bases). Germline CDR1 reads SGHVS; CDR2 reads FQNEAQ. V was trimmed by 4 bases and J by 7 bases, leaving 15 bases between them. The CDR3 contains 14 residues. This chain's CDR3 is CASSSGMLLNTQYF. As DNA, the CDR3 is TGTGCCAGCAGCTCGGGAATGCTGTTGAATACGCAGTATTTT.

The table lists this clone with a few counts. V usage is TRBV4-1 and J usage is TRBJ2-1; 11 bases fit TRBD2. CDR1 is MGHRA, CDR2 YSYEKL, per germline. V lost 1 base to trimming and J lost 4 bases; unmatched junction nucleotides: 6. The CDR3 extends over 17 amino acids. CDR3 coding DNA: TGCGCCAGCAGCCAAGGCTCGTTAGCGGGGGGGTACAATGAGCAGTTCTTC. Residues: CASSQGSLAGGYNEQFF.

V usage is TRBV27 and J usage is TRBJ2-7; the D gene is possibly TRBD2 (6 bases). Trimming stripped 4 bases from V and 3 bases from J, with 16 bases between. The germline CDR1 and CDR2 sequences are MNHEY and SMNVEV (reference sequence). The CDR3 is 15 amino acids. The CDR3 protein is CASSSGYGGFYEQYF. The CDR3 DNA reads as TGTGCCAGCAGTTCAGGTTATGGGGGGTTCTACGAGCAGTACTTC.

This clone turned up a few times. This chain links TRBV28 with TRBJ2-3; D gene uncertain. The ends were cut back, 3 bases at V and 5 bases at J, with 6 bases in the middle. The CDR3 consists of 12 residues. The V gene's germline CDR1 is MDHEN and CDR2 SYDVKM. The CDR3 region has the DNA TGTGCCAGCAGTTTTTTTAGAGATACGCAGTATTTT. This gives the protein CASSFFRDTQYF. Full variable domain (remainder filled in from reference TRBV28 and TRBJ2-3): DVKVTQSSRYLVKRTGEKVFLECVQDMDHENMFWYRQDPGLGLRLIYFSYDVKMKEKGDIPEGYSVSREKKERFSLILESASTNQTSMYLCASSFFRDTQYFGPGTRLTVL.

This clone was picked up one time. The rearrangement joins TRBV9 to TRBJ2-1, with 10 nucleotides matching TRBD2. The ends lost 4 bases at V and 2 bases at J; junction bases unmatched: 3. Germline CDR1 SGDLS, CDR2 YYNGEE. The CDR3 has 15 amino acids. In nucleotides, the CDR3 is TGTGCCAGCAGCCTAGCGGGAGTACCCTACAATGAGCAGTTCTTC. It yields the protein CASSLAGVPYNEQFF.

The chain joins TRBV6-1 to TRBJ2-7; D perhaps matches TRBD1 (6 bases). Germline CDR1 MNHNS, CDR2 SASEGT. V was trimmed by 2 bases and J by 2 bases, leaving 7 bases between them. There are 13 residues in the CDR3. The CDR3 coding sequence is TGTGCCAGCAGTGAAAGACAGGCCTACGAGCAGTACTTC. Its protein is CASSERQAYEQYF.

The chain employs TRBV7-2 and TRBJ1-5, with a possible D match to TRBD1 (6 bases). CDR1 SGHTA and CDR2 FQGNSA come from the germline V gene. The CDR3 sequence is 14 residues long. The V end lost 3 bases, the J end lost 9 bases, and 15 bases lay between the germline ends. CDR3 protein: CASSLRGTAGPQHF. The CDR3, as DNA: TGTGCCAGCAGCTTGAGGGGGACCGCAGGGCCCCAGCATTTT.

The rearrangement joins TRBV7-2 to TRBJ1-4, with TRBD1 matching 10 bases. CDR1 SGHTA and CDR2 FQGNSA come from the germline V gene. This CDR3 has 16 amino acids. V shed 5 bases and J 1 base; nucleotides not matched to a gene: 4. CDR3 coding DNA: TGTGCCAGCAGCCGACAGGGGGCTTTAACTAATGAAAAACTGTTTTTT. Encoded protein: CASSRQGALTNEKLFF.

This clone occurred a few times. V is TRBV7-2 and J is TRBJ1-1; TRBD1 matches 7 bases. The CDR3 sequence is 14 residues long. Germline CDR1 and CDR2: SGHTA and FQGNSA. J lost 4 bases, V lost 5 bases, and 7 bases had no gene match. CDR3 loop: CASSGRQGFTEAFF. In DNA form, the CDR3 reads TGTGCCAGCAGCGGAAGACAGGGTTTCACTGAAGCTTTCTTT.

This clone has a count of ten or more. The chain employs TRBV2 and TRBJ2-7, with a tentative D call TRBD1 (6 bases). CDR3 length: 17 residues. V shed 3 bases and J shed 1 base, with 19 bases lying between them. Per the germline V gene, CDR1 is SNHLY and CDR2 is FYNNEI. Here the CDR3 reads CASSDLVGGEGSYEQYF. CDR3 coding DNA: TGTGCCAGCAGTGACCTGGTTGGGGGCGAAGGGTCCTACGAGCAGTACTTC.

The V gene is TRBV2, the J gene TRBJ2-7; maybe TRBD2 (6 bases). V was pared by 4 bases and J by 5 bases, with 9 bases between. The CDR3 consists of 12 residues. CDR1 and CDR2 from the germline V gene are SNHLY and FYNNEI. In DNA, the CDR3 is TGTGCCAGCAGTGTATGGGGGGACGAGCAGTACTTC. It translates to CASSVWGDEQYF.

This rearrangement joins TRBV9 to TRBJ1-4; TRBD1 matches 7 bases. CDR1 is SGDLS, CDR2 YYNGEE, per germline. V gave up 0 bases and J gave up 7 bases; unmatched junction bases: 9. The CDR3 totals 16 residues. The CDR3 DNA is TGTGCCAGCAGCGTAGGTGCCGGGACAGAACTTGAAAAACTGTTTTTT. Amino acid sequence: CASSVGAGTELEKLFF. Full variable domain (outside the CDR3, taken from reference TRBV9 and TRBJ1-4): DSGVTQTPKHLITATGQRVTLRCSPRSGDLSVYWYQQSLDQGLQFLIQYYNGEERAKGNILERFSAQQFPDLHSELNLSSLELGDSALYFCASSVGAGTELEKLFFGSGTQLSVL.